Presented here are 19 T cell receptor beta chains from one specimen sequenced in a study of blood T cell repertoires in COVID-19. The assay was immunoSEQ multiplex PCR, and TCRdb's table has in-frame clones only and misses some. The sample comprises 350,000 to 500,000 clones, roughly 90% of which are singletons, and about 1.5% rests with the top ten. The specimen was PBMCs or T cells enriched from blood (not recorded which). The receptors shown here come from a young woman who had been exposed to COVID-19.

The chain employs TRBV30 and TRBJ1-6; D is uncertain. The CDR3 runs 14 residues. Germline CDR1 GTSNPN, CDR2 SVGIG (reference sequence). V was trimmed by 4 bases and J by 13 bases, leaving 20 bases between them. CDR3 sequence reads: CAWNPGPGIGPLHF. The CDR3 nucleotides read TGTGCCTGGAATCCCGGCCCAGGTATTGGGCCCCTCCACTTT.

This clone was seen a few times. The gene calls are TRBV10-1 and TRBJ2-2; maybe TRBD1 (5 bases). The V gene's germline CDR1 is WNHNN and CDR2 SYGVQD (reference sequence). Trimming stripped 0 bases from V and 1 base from J, with 15 bases between. The CDR3 is 18 residues long. The CDR3 coding sequence is TGCGCCAGCAGTGAGTCGACTCCTCTAGGACAGAACACCGGGGAGCTGTTTTTT. It encodes CASSESTPLGQNTGELFF.

This sequence joins TRBV4-2 and TRBJ2-7; 7 bases are shared with TRBD2. This CDR3 contains 17 residues. V gave up 0 bases and J gave up 1 base; unmatched junction bases: 9. Germline V CDR1 and CDR2: LGHNA, YNFKEQ. In DNA, the CDR3 is TGTGCCAGCAGCCAAGAGTCCTGGCTAGCGGAATCCTACGAGCAGTACTTC. Encoded protein: CASSQESWLAESYEQYF.

The chain is built from TRBV6-1 and TRBJ2-7; TRBD1 aligns across 11 bases. V dropped 4 bases and J dropped 4; count of bases not matched to a gene: 6. CDR1 and CDR2 (germline): MNHNS, SASEGT. The CDR3 runs to 15 residues. The CDR3 nucleotides read TGTGCCAGCAGTGGAGCCGGGACAGGGGGATACGAGCAGTACTTC. Translating gives CASSGAGTGGYEQYF.

V usage is TRBV27 and J usage is TRBJ1-2, with D hard to call. The CDR3 spans 15 residues. Germline CDR1 MNHEY, CDR2 SMNVEV (reference sequence). V was cut by 1 base and J by 2 bases, with 11 bases left in between. CDR3: CASSLFGGANYGYTF. CDR3 coding DNA: TGTGCCAGCAGTTTATTCGGAGGCGCGAACTATGGCTACACCTTC.

V gene TRBV7-2 combines with J gene TRBJ2-7; the D gene is possibly TRBD2 (6 bases). V lost 2 bases and J lost 3, with 11 bases in between. In germline, CDR1 is SGHTA, CDR2 FQGNSA. The CDR3 is made up of 14 amino acids. The CDR3 region is CASSLLAEIYEQYF. CDR3 sequence (DNA): TGTGCCAGCAGCTTATTAGCGGAGATCTACGAGCAGTACTTC.

V and J are TRBV6-5 and TRBJ1-6; no firm D call. Germline V CDR1 and CDR2: MNHEY, SVGAGI. This CDR3 spans 16 amino acids. Deletions cut 0 bases from V and 3 bases from J, with 9 bases between. The CDR3 DNA sequence: TGTGCCAGCAGTTACTCAGCCGGTTTCTATAATTCACCCCTCCACTTT. Translating it yields CASSYSAGFYNSPLHF.

V gene TRBV5-6 combines with J gene TRBJ2-1; 7 bases agree with TRBD2. CDR1 is SGHDT, CDR2 YYEEEE, per germline. The CDR3 runs to 12 residues. The V gene end was trimmed by 1 base and the J gene end by 9 bases; junction bases not matched to a gene: 1. The DNA of the CDR3 is TGTGCCAGCAGCTTGTGGGGGGGTGAGCAGTTCTTC. This translates into CASSLWGGEQFF.

The chain has TRBV29-1 and TRBJ2-3; D is unclear. The CDR3 has 13 amino acids. Between the trimmed V and J ends, which lost 5 bases and 3 bases, there was a span of 12 bases. Per the germline V gene, CDR1 is SQVTM and CDR2 is ANQGSEA. The CDR3 loop reads CSVRVLATDTQYF. The CDR3 DNA sequence: TGCAGCGTTCGGGTATTGGCTACAGATACGCAGTATTTT.

The chain combines TRBV28 with TRBJ2-1; D remains ambiguous. V lost 2 bases, J lost 5 bases, and 16 bases lay in between. The V gene's germline CDR1 is MDHEN and CDR2 SYDVKM. The CDR3 consists of 16 residues. As DNA, the CDR3 is TGTGCCAGCAGTTTAAGGAGCCGTCTGCTGAACAATGAGCAGTTCTTC. This encodes CASSLRSRLLNNEQFF.

J is TRBJ2-3 and V is TRBV27, with D perhaps matching TRBD2 (5 bases). The CDR3 consists of 14 residues. Trimming pared 5 bases from V and 4 bases from J, leaving 13 bases between. Germline V gene sequence: CDR1 MNHEY, CDR2 SMNVEV (reference sequence). The CDR3 reads CASSLRARADTQYF. The CDR3 nucleotides are TGTGCCAGCAGTCTCCGGGCGAGGGCAGATACGCAGTATTTT.

The V gene is TRBV20-1, the J gene TRBJ2-7; maybe TRBD1 (6 bases). Germline V CDR1 and CDR2: DFQATT, SNEGSKA (reference sequence). V lost 4 bases and J lost 9, with 13 bases in between. This CDR3 region has 11 residues. The CDR3 DNA is TGCAGTGCTAAACCTGGACAGACGCAGTACTTC. Its translation: CSAKPGQTQYF.

V gene TRBV18 combines with J gene TRBJ1-2; tentatively, D is TRBD1 (6 bases). Deletions cut 5 bases from V and 5 bases from J, with 18 bases between. This CDR3 has 15 residues. Germline values: CDR1 KGHSH, CDR2 LQKENI. The CDR3 sequence is CASSTAGEAGYGYTF. In DNA, the CDR3 is TGTGCCAGCTCAACGGCAGGGGAAGCCGGGTATGGCTACACCTTC.

This sequence joins TRBV14 and TRBJ1-3; D is undetermined. The CDR3 totals 15 residues. Germline V lookup: CDR1 SGHDN, CDR2 FVKESK. The V end was cut by 4 bases, the J end by 0 bases, with 10 bases between. CDR3 loop: CASSLGLYSGNTIYF. CDR3 DNA sequence: TGTGCCAGCAGCCTCGGACTCTACTCTGGAAACACCATATATTTT. Supplemented by reference TRBV14 and TRBJ1-3, the full variable domain reads EAGVTQFPSHSVIEKGQTVTLRCDPISGHDNLYWYRRVMGKEIKFLLHFVKESKQDESGMPNNRFLAERTGGTYSTLKVQPAELEDSGVYFCASSLGLYSGNTIYFGEGSWLTVV.

The J gene is TRBJ2-1, the V gene TRBV27; D gene uncertain. V was cut by 3 bases and J by 4 bases, with 10 bases left in between. Germline lookup yields CDR1 MNHEY and CDR2 SMNVEV (reference sequence). This CDR3 has 14 amino acids. The chain's CDR3 is CASSFSEAYNEQFF. CDR3 sequence (DNA): TGTGCCAGCAGTTTTAGTGAGGCGTACAATGAGCAGTTCTTC.

This clone has just one count. The rearrangement joins TRBV6-5 to TRBJ1-1; no clear D gene. The CDR3 is 13 amino acids. Germline CDR1 is MNHEY and CDR2 is SVGAGI. Trimming took off 5 bases at V and 1 base at J, with 8 bases between the two ends. The DNA of the CDR3 is TGTGCCAGCAGTAGCGGAAGGAACACTGAAGCTTTCTTT. It is translated as CASSSGRNTEAFF.

This clone has only a few counts. Different DNA sequences within this sample yield the same CDR3. The chain uses TRBV2 and TRBJ1-5; D unclear. The CDR3 consists of 13 residues. Germline loops: CDR1 SNHLY, CDR2 FYNNEI. V lost 7 bases, J lost 3 bases, and 10 bases lay in between. CDR3 in amino acids: CASKYQSNQPQHF. As DNA, the CDR3 is TGTGCCAGCAAGTACCAGTCCAATCAGCCCCAGCATTTT.

The J gene is TRBJ2-3, the V gene TRBV28; 15 bases match TRBD2. Unmatched junction bases numbered 7, after V lost 5 bases and J lost 7 bases. Germline assignment: CDR1 MDHEN and CDR2 SYDVKM. The CDR3 totals 16 residues. CDR3 region: CASSPTGTSGGNTQYF. CDR3 bases: TGTGCCAGCAGTCCGACTGGGACTAGCGGGGGGAATACGCAGTATTTT.

This clone appeared once. The chain combines TRBV28 with TRBJ2-5; 9 bases are shared with TRBD2. Germline CDR1 reads MDHEN; CDR2 reads SYDVKM. This CDR3 is 16 amino acids long. V shed 5 bases and J 0 bases; nucleotides not matched to a gene: 7. CDR3 nucleotide sequence: TGTGCCAGCAGTCATCCCCAGCGGGAGGACCAAGAGACCCAGTACTTC. Protein sequence: CASSHPQREDQETQYF.